The 21 T cell receptor beta chains reported below all come from one sample, sequenced in a study of response to subunit inactivated influenza vaccine. TCRdb used MiXCR to reprocess the RT-PCR reads, holding one entry per CDR3 protein. The sample has more than 450,000 distinct CDR3 sequences; about 10% are singletons. Here the sequenced sample was PBMCs from blood, taken on the day of vaccination. The source of these receptors is a man aged 45-65 years who received an inactivated influenza vaccine.

The rearrangement joins TRBV5-1 to TRBJ2-7; TRBD2 might be the D (6 bases). The CDR3 runs to 13 residues. The germline CDR1 and CDR2 sequences are SGHRS and YFSETQ. V was trimmed by 6 bases and J by 6 bases, leaving 16 bases between them. The CDR3 reads CASTSNQGLEQYF. DNA for the CDR3: TGCGCCAGCACCAGCAATCAGGGACTCGAGCAGTACTTC.

This clonotype was seen many times. The rearrangement links TRBV3-1 to TRBJ2-1; 10 bases are a match to TRBD2. Germline CDR1 reads LGHDT; CDR2 reads YNNKEL (reference sequence). V shed 1 base and J 6 bases; nucleotides not matched to a gene: 3. The CDR3 spans 15 residues. The CDR3, as DNA: TGTGCCAGCAGCCAAGGGACTAGCGGCCTCAATGAGCAGTTCTTC. As protein: CASSQGTSGLNEQFF.

This clonotype was counted many times. This chain links TRBV6-1 with TRBJ2-2; no firm D call. The CDR3 covers 14 residues. V was cut by 5 bases and J by 2 bases, with 9 bases left in between. The germline CDR1 and CDR2 sequences are MNHNS and SASEGT. CDR3 in DNA: TGTGCCAGCAGTAAGTCAGCCAACACCGGGGAGCTGTTTTTT. Translated, it gives CASSKSANTGELFF.

This clonotype was picked up a small number of times. V is TRBV7-2 and J is TRBJ1-5; D is uncertain. Looked up from germline, CDR1 is SGHTA and CDR2 is FQGNSA. The CDR3 has 13 residues. V lost 1 base, J lost 7 bases, and 8 bases lay in between. The CDR3 sequence: CASSLDVRQPQHF. The CDR3 DNA reads TGTGCCAGCAGCTTAGATGTACGGCAGCCCCAGCATTTT.

About this clonotype: Without the conserved terminal phenylalanine or tryptophan, this CDR3 likely stems from a read error. The chain is built from TRBV7-8 and TRBJ2-2, with D possibly TRBD2 on 5 matching bases. CDR3 size: 15 residues. Germline CDR1 reads SGHVS; CDR2 reads FQNEAQ. Trimming shortened V by 0 bases and J by 0 bases, and 5 bases separated the two germline ends. In DNA form, the CDR3 reads TGTGCCAGCAGCTTAGCGCGGGCGAACACCGGGGAGCTGTTTTCT. Translation gives CASSLARANTGELFS.

In this sample, this clonotype turned up a few times. V and J are TRBV11-2 and TRBJ2-7, with no clear D. V was cut by 2 bases and J by 2 bases, with 16 bases left in between. The V gene's germline CDR1 is SGHAT and CDR2 FQNNGV. The CDR3 is made up of 16 amino acids. CDR3 DNA sequence: TGTGCCAGCAGCTTAAACCGACCCGTGAGCCCCTACGAGCAGTACTTC. Encoded protein: CASSLNRPVSPYEQYF.

This clonotype was detected only a few times. The chain links TRBV28 to TRBJ2-7; 9 positions match TRBD1. CDR1 is MDHEN, CDR2 SYDVKM, per germline. With V trimmed by 5 bases and J by 6 bases, 2 bases remained unmatched. This CDR3 contains 12 residues. This CDR3 reads CASSGQGFEQYF. CDR3 DNA sequence: TGTGCCAGCAGTGGACAGGGGTTCGAGCAGTACTTC.

V gene TRBV12-3 or TRBV12-4 combines with J gene TRBJ2-1; the D is unclear. The CDR3 is 13 residues long. Trimming pared 4 bases from V and 6 bases from J, leaving 10 bases between. CDR3 DNA sequence: TGTGCCAGCAGTTGGTCCGGGTTCAATGAGCAGTTCTTC. Amino acids: CASSWSGFNEQFF.

The V call is TRBV20-1, the J call TRBJ2-7; 7 bases fit TRBD2. The J segment lost 2 bases and the V segment lost 5 bases, leaving 9 bases of the junction unmatched. Per germline, CDR1 DFQATT and CDR2 SNEGSKA (reference sequence). The CDR3 is 14 amino acids. The CDR3 DNA reads TGCAGTGCTGAAAGCGGGGAGGGGACCTACGAGCAGTACTTC. As protein: CSAESGEGTYEQYF.

The chain uses TRBV5-5 and TRBJ2-2; D is ambiguous. This CDR3 region has 15 residues. Germline lookup yields CDR1 SGHKS and CDR2 YYEKEE (reference sequence). V shed 0 bases and J shed 1 base, with 7 bases lying between them. CDR3: CASSLAPWNTGELFF. DNA for the CDR3: TGTGCCAGCAGCTTGGCTCCTTGGAACACCGGGGAGCTGTTTTTT.

This clonotype was detected ten times or more. The V gene is TRBV7-9, the J gene TRBJ2-2; D is uncertain. The CDR3 is made up of 15 amino acids. CDR1 is SEHNR, CDR2 FQNEAQ, per germline (reference sequence). V was shortened by 7 bases and J by 2 bases, with 14 bases between the two germline ends. CDR3 nucleotide sequence: TGTGCCAGCAAGCCAGCGTCTCCCAACACCGGGGAGCTGTTTTTT. It translates to CASKPASPNTGELFF.

This clonotype has ten or more counts. V is TRBV6-5 and J is TRBJ2-7; 9 bases match TRBD1. Germline CDR1 and CDR2: MNHEY and SVGAGI. The V segment lost 0 bases and the J segment 4 bases; nucleotides outside the gene matches: 1. This CDR3 has 14 amino acids. CDR3 nucleotides: TGTGCCAGCAGTTACTCCGGGACAGGGTACGAGCAGTACTTC. Translation: CASSYSGTGYEQYF.

This chain links TRBV5-5 with TRBJ2-3; D is perhaps TRBD2 (6 bases). The CDR3 loop spans 17 amino acids. Looked up from germline, CDR1 is SGHKS and CDR2 is YYEKEE (reference sequence). Trimming shortened V by 1 base and J by 2 bases, and 17 bases separated the two germline ends. The CDR3 loop reads CASSLSPRRGPTDTQYF. DNA for the CDR3: TGTGCCAGCAGCTTGTCGCCAAGGAGGGGACCCACAGATACGCAGTATTTT. Supplemented by reference TRBV5-5 and TRBJ2-3, the full variable domain reads DAGVTQSPTHLIKTRGQQVTLRCSPISGHKSVSWYQQVLGQGPQFIFQYYEKEERGRGNFPDRFSARQFPNYSSELNVNALLLGDSALYLCASSLSPRRGPTDTQYFGPGTRLTVL.

J is TRBJ2-7 and V is TRBV4-3; D is unresolved. The CDR3 is 15 residues long. V was trimmed by 4 bases and J by 0 bases, leaving 13 bases between them. CDR1 LGHNA and CDR2 YSLEER come from the germline V gene. The CDR3 protein is CASSPYLSDSYEQYF. The CDR3 DNA follows: TGCGCCAGCAGCCCTTACCTATCCGACTCCTACGAGCAGTACTTC.

This clonotype was picked up many times. DNA for the CDR3: TGCGCCAGCAGCTCTGAACAGGGAACTCACACTGAAGCTTTCTTT. This gives the protein CASSSEQGTHTEAFF. The rearrangement links TRBV5-1 to TRBJ1-1; possibly TRBD1 for D (6 bases). The CDR3 runs 15 residues. The germline gives CDR1 SGHRS, CDR2 YFSETQ. The V gene lost 3 bases and the J gene lost 3 bases, with 15 bases spanning the gap.

The chain uses TRBV7-9 and TRBJ1-4, with 9 nucleotides matching TRBD1. The CDR3 is 16 amino acids. The ends lost 7 bases at V and 6 bases at J; junction bases unmatched: 12. CDR1 is SEHNR, CDR2 FQNEAQ, per germline (reference sequence). CDR3 region: CASNPGTGHWDEKLFF. The CDR3 region has the DNA TGTGCCAGCAACCCGGGGACAGGGCATTGGGATGAAAAACTGTTTTTT.

V usage is TRBV18 and J usage is TRBJ2-2; D is uncertain. Germline V gene lookup returns CDR1 KGHSH and CDR2 LQKENI. The CDR3 consists of 12 residues. Trimming removed 8 bases from V and 3 bases from J, with 7 bases in between. The CDR3 DNA sequence: TGTGCCAGCGGCATCTACACCGGGGAGCTGTTTTTT. This codes for CASGIYTGELFF.

The chain carries TRBV6-1 and TRBJ2-2; 12 bases map to TRBD2. This CDR3 spans 15 amino acids. The germline V gene encodes CDR1 MNHNS and CDR2 SASEGT. The J segment lost 4 bases and the V segment lost 8 bases, leaving 5 bases of the junction unmatched. The CDR3 protein is CASQLAGGSTGELFF. The CDR3 nucleotides read TGTGCCAGCCAGCTAGCGGGGGGGAGCACCGGGGAGCTGTTTTTT.

This clonotype was recorded a few times. This chain uses TRBV7-6 with TRBJ2-2, with 7 bases matching TRBD1. V shed 0 bases, J shed 5 bases, and the junction held 6 bases outside the gene matches. Germline CDR1 and CDR2: SGHVS and FNYEAQ. The CDR3 totals 16 residues. The CDR3 DNA sequence: TGTGCCAGCAGCTTAGCCGGGACAGAGGAAACCGGGGAGCTGTTTTTT. Amino acid sequence: CASSLAGTEETGELFF.

The rearrangement joins TRBV10-3 to TRBJ2-4; 12 bases line up with TRBD1. The germline V gene has CDR1 ENHRY and CDR2 SYGVKD. V trimming: 4 bases; J trimming: 9 bases; junction bases outside the gene matches: 4. The CDR3 spans 14 residues. CDR3 in DNA: TGTGCCATCAGTGGGGACAGGGGGCTCGGCATTCAGTACTTC. Encoded protein: CAISGDRGLGIQYF.

This sequence joins TRBV3-1 and TRBJ2-3; D might be TRBD2 (5 bases). V was shortened by 4 bases and J by 2 bases, with 16 bases between the two germline ends. Germline-derived CDR1 and CDR2 are LGHDT and YNNKEL (reference sequence). CDR3 length: 16 residues. The CDR3 protein is CASSLTRGFFTDTQYF. In DNA form, the CDR3 reads TGTGCCAGCAGCCTAACCCGCGGGTTTTTCACAGATACGCAGTATTTT.